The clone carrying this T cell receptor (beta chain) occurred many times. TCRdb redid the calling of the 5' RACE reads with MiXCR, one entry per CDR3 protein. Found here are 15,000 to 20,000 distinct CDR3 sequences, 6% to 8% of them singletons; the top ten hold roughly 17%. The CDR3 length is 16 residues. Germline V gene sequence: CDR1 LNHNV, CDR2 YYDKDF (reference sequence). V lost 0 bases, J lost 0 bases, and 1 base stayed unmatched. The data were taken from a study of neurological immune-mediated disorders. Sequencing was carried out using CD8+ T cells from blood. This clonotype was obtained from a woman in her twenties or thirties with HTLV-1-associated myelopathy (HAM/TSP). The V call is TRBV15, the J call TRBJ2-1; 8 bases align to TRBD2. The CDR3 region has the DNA TGTGCCACCAGCAGAGATCGGGGGGGCTCCTACAATGAGCAGTTCTTC. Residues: CATSRDRGGSYNEQFF.